Listed below are T cell receptor beta chains from one sample, sequenced in a study of blood T cell repertoires in COVID-19. Generated by immunoSEQ multiplex PCR, the TCRdb table keeps only in-frame clones and is missing some. This sample yields around 20,000 clones, of which roughly 87% are seen a single time; 8% to 10% belongs to the top ten. Sequencing was done on a sample of peripheral blood. These receptors were taken from a human donor in a cohort sampled during active COVID-19. The donor label of this sample is uncertain. Each CDR3 is given with its conserved first and last residue. Clone size, where shown, is once, few, many, or a class for clones that have expanded.

>TRBV6-5|TRBJ2-2|-
CASNEGNTGELFF
>TRBV6-1|TRBJ1-1|-
CASSDDRETEAFF
>TRBV5-1|TRBJ1-2|-
CASSLEAGGSGYTF
>TRBV11-2|TRBJ2-4|-
CASSLGGQVVGIQYF
>TRBV9|TRBJ1-4|-
CASSVAGTGTNEKLFF
>TRBV4-1|TRBJ1-5|few
CASSLSPNQPQHF
>TRBV7-9|TRBJ2-3|-
CASSSPYTDTQYF
>TRBV19|TRBJ1-1|-
CASSTWTAEAFF
>TRBV30|TRBJ2-1|-
CACFSGYNEQFF
>TRBV4-2|TRBJ2-5|-
CASSQGIRSETQYF
>TRBV6-1|TRBJ2-1|-
CASSDSGRANEQFF
>TRBV2|TRBJ1-4|-
CASEVGLNEKLFF
>TRBV9|TRBJ2-3|once
CASSGGGAEWGDTQYF
>TRBV6-5|TRBJ1-6|-
CASSRQNLPSVPLHF
>TRBV5-4|TRBJ2-1|-
CASSLGLAGGSYNEQFF
>TRBV11-3|TRBJ2-5|once
CASSLRETQYF
>TRBV18|TRBJ2-3|-
CASSASTDTQYF
>TRBV10-3|TRBJ2-5|-
CAIGGETQYF
>TRBV6-5|TRBJ1-4|once
CASSYRGRANEKLFF
>TRBV10-3|TRBJ2-3|-
CAISATWRTSGSQTGSTDTQYF
>TRBV12-3/TRBV12-4|TRBJ2-7|-
CASSLGRAYEQYF
>TRBV19|TRBJ2-7|-
CASSIHGSYEQYF
>TRBV2|TRBJ2-3|-
CASSLYREDTQYF
>TRBV23-1|TRBJ2-1|-
CASSLRETSNEQFF
>TRBV2|TRBJ2-1|-
CASSPPGQGINEQFF
>TRBV18|TRBJ2-2|few
CASSLNRGTGELFF
>TRBV11-3|TRBJ2-3|-
CASSLRRGGRSDTQYF
>TRBV6-5|TRBJ1-4|-
CASRWGTARYEKLFF